This T cell receptor beta chain comes out of a study of post-analysis software for immune sequencing data. Study-level information: There were relapsing-remitting, secondary progressive and progressive-relapsing multiple sclerosis among the disease courses included.

The CDR3 covers 17 residues. In germline, CDR1 is SGHRS, CDR2 YFSETQ. Trimming removed 1 base from V and 7 bases from J; junction bases left unmatched: 14. Unique molecular identifiers were built into the TCR beta cDNA libraries. TCRdb fed the PCR reads into MiXCR, producing one record per CDR3 protein. Here the sample spans about 810,000 distinct CDR3 sequences, around 50% being singletons. Comments on this clonotype: Its antigen is as yet unknown.

Findings and caveats of the study: Roughly 5 TRBV segments were significantly more frequent in patients than in controls. TRBV5-6, TRBV5-1 and TRBV20-1 were among these segments.

The chain carries TRBV5-1 and TRBJ2-7; the match to TRBD1 covers 10 bases. The sample taken for sequencing was blood. The source of this sequence is a girl aged 5-17 years with multiple sclerosis. The CDR3 reads CASSLFARDRGYREQYF. The CDR3 nucleotides read TGCGCCAGCAGCTTGTTCGCCCGGGACAGGGGTTATCGTGAGCAGTACTTC.